These 9 T cell receptor beta chains were all obtained from the same sample, sequenced in a study of cytomegalovirus exposure and HLA in healthy donors. TCRdb's copy holds only in-frame clones and misses some; the assay was immunoSEQ multiplex PCR. The repertoire holds around 150,000 clones, with approximately 90% as singletons. The sample comprised PBMCs. The receptors here all came from a man between 18 and 29 years old in good health and CMV-seronegative.

The chain links TRBV30 to TRBJ2-5, with 7 nucleotides matching TRBD2. The CDR3 runs to 16 residues. Per the germline V gene, CDR1 is GTSNPN and CDR2 is SVGIG (reference sequence). Trimming at V came to 0 bases and at J to 7 bases, leaving 14 bases not matched to a gene. The CDR3 reads CAWSVSIREVFGTQYF. In nucleotides, the CDR3 is TGTGCCTGGAGTGTATCTATCCGGGAGGTATTTGGGACCCAGTACTTC.

The rearrangement joins TRBV5-1 to TRBJ1-3, with a possible D match to TRBD1 (5 bases). The V end lost 4 bases, the J end lost 2 bases, and 10 bases lay between the germline ends. CDR1 is SGHRS and CDR2 is YFSETQ in the germline V gene. The CDR3 has 14 amino acids. CDR3 amino acids: CASSIGHPGNTIYF. The CDR3 nucleotides read TGCGCCAGCAGCATCGGACACCCTGGAAACACCATATATTTT.

V gene TRBV10-1 combines with J gene TRBJ2-2, with D unclear. Trimming stripped 3 bases from V and 1 base from J, with 3 bases between. CDR1 is WNHNN, CDR2 SYGVQD, per germline (reference sequence). The CDR3 length is 13 residues. The CDR3 here is CASSDRNTGELFF. The DNA of the CDR3 is TGCGCCAGCAGTGATCGGAACACCGGGGAGCTGTTTTTT.

The rearrangement links TRBV15 to TRBJ2-7, with a possible D match to TRBD1 (5 bases). V dropped 1 base and J dropped 7 bases, with 5 bases sitting between them. In germline, CDR1 is LNHNV, CDR2 YYDKDF (reference sequence). This CDR3 region has 11 residues. In nucleotides, the CDR3 is TGTGCCACCAGCAGAGGGACAGAGCAGTACGTC. Protein product: CATSRGTEQYV.

The chain uses TRBV10-2 and TRBJ1-5, with D maybe TRBD1 (5 bases). V was cut by 2 bases and J by 5 bases, with 13 bases left in between. CDR3 size: 15 residues. CDR1 is WSHSY and CDR2 is SAAADI in the germline V gene. The CDR3 here is CASSENQGGDQPQHF. CDR3 bases: TGCGCCAGCAGTGAGAATCAGGGTGGGGATCAGCCCCAGCATTTT.

The chain employs TRBV5-4 and TRBJ1-4; D possibly corresponds to TRBD1 (6 bases). CDR3 length equals 16 residues. V gave up 2 bases and J gave up 7 bases, with 18 bases separating them. CDR1 and CDR2 (germline): SGHNT, YYREEE (reference sequence). This CDR3 reads CASSLEGGGGREKLFF. The CDR3 DNA reads TGTGCCAGCAGCTTAGAAGGGGGAGGGGGACGTGAAAAACTGTTTTTT.

V usage is TRBV6-1 and J usage is TRBJ2-1, with 9 bases matching TRBD1. CDR3 length: 13 amino acids. Germline CDR1 reads MNHNS; CDR2 reads SASEGT. The junction had 2 bases not matched to a gene; V was cut back by 9 bases and J by 2 bases. CDR3 residues: CASTGGAYNEQFF. The CDR3 region has the DNA TGTGCCAGTACAGGGGGCGCCTACAATGAGCAGTTCTTC.

The chain links TRBV15 to TRBJ2-3; 8 positions agree with TRBD2. The CDR3 has 15 residues. Per germline, CDR1 LNHNV and CDR2 YYDKDF (reference sequence). The trim removed 4 bases at V and 4 bases at J, leaving 7 bases unmatched. CDR3 bases: TGTGCCACCAGCACCCCGGGACTAGAACCAGATACGCAGTATTTT. This gives the protein CATSTPGLEPDTQYF.

The V gene is TRBV18, the J gene TRBJ1-2, with 10 bases matching TRBD1. CDR1 is KGHSH, CDR2 LQKENI, per germline. The junction had 7 bases not matched to a gene; V was cut back by 5 bases and J by 4 bases. The CDR3 consists of 15 residues. The CDR3 spells CASSRGTGESYGYTF. CDR3 nucleotide sequence: TGTGCCAGCTCAAGAGGGACAGGGGAATCCTATGGCTACACCTTC.